This entry is about one T cell receptor (beta chain). Trimming removed 3 bases from V and 5 bases from J; junction bases left unmatched: 6. The CDR3 is 15 residues long. Germline lookup yields CDR1 MNHNS and CDR2 SASEGT. The sample comes from a study of blood T cell repertoires in COVID-19. Turning to the study itself: The analysed material was cDNA or gDNA that came from T cells, B-cell-depleted T cells, or PBMCs.

In the original processing: Reference gene primer amplification in the assay estimated nucleated cell counts. Method: immunoSEQ multiplex PCR; TCRdb's copy keeps in-frame clones and lacks some. V and J calls and clone size are as listed in that table; D and trimming were resolved from the DNA. This sample has almost 55,000 clones, with approximately 84% found just once. This TCR derives from a human donor in a cohort sampled during active COVID-19. The gene calls are TRBV6-1 and TRBJ1-1, with 10 bases identical to TRBD1. The source material was peripheral blood. CDR3 DNA: TGTGCCAGCAGTGACCGGACAGGGGGAGGGACTGAAGCTTTCTTT. Translated, it gives CASSDRTGGGTEAFF.